The clone carrying this T cell receptor (beta chain) was picked up many times. Its antigen remains unknown. The data originate from a study of T cells in Graves' hyperthyroidism and ophthalmopathy. Study-wide findings and caveats: Blood also held most thyroid clonotypes expanded beyond 0.001. With a median lead of approximately 6.4 months before onset, the model predicted ophthalmopathy.

Subjects with ophthalmopathy showed a Clinical Activity Score no lower than 3, a NOSPECS grade no lower than 4, and a duration shorter than 3 months. Patients were excluded for uncontrolled infection, other autoimmune disease, pregnancy or lactation. Germline CDR1 reads SEHNR; CDR2 reads FQNEAQ (reference sequence). CDR3 length equals 15 residues. The V segment lost 4 bases and the J segment 6 bases; nucleotides outside the gene matches: 8. Amplification of TCR beta CDR3 regions used RNA as the template. The primer set for the first-round RT-PCR of the TCR CDR3 was HTBI. In TCRdb, the multiplex PCR reads were re-called with MiXCR into one record per CDR3 protein. Here the sample spans roughly 250,000 distinct CDR3 sequences, around 17% being singletons.

The sample taken for sequencing was blood. The chain couples TRBV7-9 to TRBJ2-3; 9 bases are shared with TRBD2. This receptor was identified in a woman aged 18-35 years with Graves' ophthalmopathy. The CDR3 coding sequence is TGTGCCAGCAGCTCCGGGACTAGCACAGCGGATACGCAGTATTTT. It encodes CASSSGTSTADTQYF.